This T cell receptor (beta chain) emerged from a study of cytomegalovirus exposure and HLA in healthy donors. Study information: Sequencing of around 200 million T cells in an earlier analysis found some 100 million unique TCR beta sequences. The Caucasian-associated ancestry cluster held 80% to 90% of approximately 400 genotyped donors. Study results and limitations: Specificity of a few CMV-associated chains for CMV antigens was verified in vitro. Further analysis, carried out later, found HLA-associated TCR beta chains more clonally expanded than equally common other chains.

The primer mix had 60 Vbeta and 13 Jbeta primers. Assay used: immunoSEQ multiplex PCR; TCRdb lists only in-frame clones, some missing. The table has about 200,000 clones, 60% to 80% seen once; the top ten hold roughly 1.9%. Per germline, CDR1 LGHNA and CDR2 YNFKEQ. With V trimmed by 0 bases and J by 4 bases, 9 bases remained unmatched. The CDR3 is 18 amino acids. To note about this clone: The antigen remains unidentified.

This TCR derives from a man younger than 30 in good health and CMV-seronegative. The rearrangement uses TRBV4-2 and TRBJ2-6, with 7 nucleotides matching TRBD1. The material sequenced was PBMCs. Written as DNA, the CDR3 is TGTGCCAGCAGCCAAGAGCCTACAGGGGCAGGGGGGGCCAACGTCCTGACTTTC. Protein product: CASSQEPTGAGGANVLTF.